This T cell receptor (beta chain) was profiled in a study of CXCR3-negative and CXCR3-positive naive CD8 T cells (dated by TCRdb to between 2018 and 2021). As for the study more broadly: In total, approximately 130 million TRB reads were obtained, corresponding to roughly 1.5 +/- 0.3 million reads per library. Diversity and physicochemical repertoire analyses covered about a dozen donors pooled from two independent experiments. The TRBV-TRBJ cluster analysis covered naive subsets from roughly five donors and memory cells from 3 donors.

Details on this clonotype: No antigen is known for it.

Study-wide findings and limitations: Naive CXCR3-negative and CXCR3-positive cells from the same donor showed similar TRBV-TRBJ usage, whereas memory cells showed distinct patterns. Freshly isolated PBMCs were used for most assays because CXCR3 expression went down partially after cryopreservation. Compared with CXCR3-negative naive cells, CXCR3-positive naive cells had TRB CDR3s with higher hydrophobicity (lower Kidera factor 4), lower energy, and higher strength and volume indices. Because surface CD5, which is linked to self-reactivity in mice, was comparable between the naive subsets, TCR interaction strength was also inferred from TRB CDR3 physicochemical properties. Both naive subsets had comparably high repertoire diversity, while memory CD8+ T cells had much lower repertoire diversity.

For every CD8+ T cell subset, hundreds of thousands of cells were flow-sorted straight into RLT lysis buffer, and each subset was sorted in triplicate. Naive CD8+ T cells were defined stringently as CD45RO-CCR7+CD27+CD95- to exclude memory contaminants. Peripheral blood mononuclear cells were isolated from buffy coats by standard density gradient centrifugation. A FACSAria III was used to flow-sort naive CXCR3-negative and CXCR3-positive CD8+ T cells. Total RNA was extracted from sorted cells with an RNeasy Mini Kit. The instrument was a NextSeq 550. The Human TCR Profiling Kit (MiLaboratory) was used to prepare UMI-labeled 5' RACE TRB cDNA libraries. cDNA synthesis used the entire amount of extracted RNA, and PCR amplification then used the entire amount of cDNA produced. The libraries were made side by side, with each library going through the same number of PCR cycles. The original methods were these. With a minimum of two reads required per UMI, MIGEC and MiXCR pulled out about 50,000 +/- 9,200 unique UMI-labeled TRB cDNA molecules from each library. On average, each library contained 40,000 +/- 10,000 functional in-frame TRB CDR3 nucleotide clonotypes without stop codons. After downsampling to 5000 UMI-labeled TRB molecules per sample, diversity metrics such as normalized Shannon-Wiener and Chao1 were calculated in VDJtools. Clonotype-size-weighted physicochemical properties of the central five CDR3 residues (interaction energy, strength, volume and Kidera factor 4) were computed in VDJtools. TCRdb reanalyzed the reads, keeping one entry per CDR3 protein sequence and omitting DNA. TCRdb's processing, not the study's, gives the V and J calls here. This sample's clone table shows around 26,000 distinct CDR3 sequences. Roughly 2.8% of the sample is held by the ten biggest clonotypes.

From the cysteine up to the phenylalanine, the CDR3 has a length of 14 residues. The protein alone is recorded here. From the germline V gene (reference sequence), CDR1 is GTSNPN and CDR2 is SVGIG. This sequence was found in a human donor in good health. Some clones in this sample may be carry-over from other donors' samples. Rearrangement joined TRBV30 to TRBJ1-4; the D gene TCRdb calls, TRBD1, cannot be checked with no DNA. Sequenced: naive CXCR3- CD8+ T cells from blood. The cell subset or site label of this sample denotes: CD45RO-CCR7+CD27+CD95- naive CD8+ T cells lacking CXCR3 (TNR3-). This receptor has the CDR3 CAWRPGHGNEKLFF.